The TCR beta chain described here comes from a study of CD8+CD57+ T cells in acquired aplastic anemia. Study information: Sorted CD4+ and CD8+ cells gave an average of approximately 3 ug of DNA.

The study, taken as a whole, reports: Researchers report that around 29 CD8+ CDR3 sequences appeared in both patients and controls. Statistical testing detected no significant gap in CD8+ Simpson's diversity between patients and controls.

CDR3 and TCR beta VDJ profiling relied on genomic DNA as the template. TCRdb reprocessed the reads via MiXCR and lists one record per CDR3 protein. This repertoire shows 400,000 to 450,000 distinct CDR3 sequences, about two thirds found once; its top ten account for 3% to 4.5%. Concerning this clonotype: Antigen: not known.

This sequence was found in a human donor in good health, serving as a control. Material for sequencing was sorted CD4+, CD8+, or CD8+CD57+ T cells (not recorded which) from PBMCs.

The CDR3 is CASSLAGQGAANVLTF. In DNA form, the CDR3 reads TGCGCCAGCAGCTTGGCGGGACAGGGGGCGGCCAACGTCCTGACTTTC. The rearrangement links TRBV5-1 to TRBJ2-6; 12 bases are a match to TRBD1. CDR1 SGHRS and CDR2 YFSETQ come from the germline V gene. Losses at the gene ends were 0 bases for V and 6 bases for J; bases not matched to a gene: 1. The CDR3 loop spans 16 amino acids.